This entry describes one TCR beta chain. The antigen is not known. This entry belongs to a study of T cell responses to AZD1222 COVID-19 vaccine. General study findings and limits: Along spike, vaccine-associated CD4 TCRs were found throughout, with dominance at 160-218 and 743-854. Baseline serology detected seropositivity in only six AZD1222 recipients.

Profiling relied on immunoSEQ multiplex PCR, and the TCRdb table lists in-frame clones only, not all of them. Counted here are 110,000 to 150,000 clones, 93% occurring once; the ten biggest clones make up approximately 0.96%. V lost 6 bases and J 6 bases, leaving 18 bases between the germline ends. This CDR3 spans 15 amino acids. The germline V gene has CDR1 SGHNT and CDR2 YYREEE (reference sequence). V usage is TRBV5-4 and J usage is TRBJ2-2, with D possibly being TRBD2 (6 bases). The sequenced sample was peripheral blood, obtained on day 0 of MenACWY control vaccination. The sequence derives from an adult in good health. The CDR3 reads CASNRGSGIPGELFF. CDR3 bases: TGTGCCAGCAACCGGGGTAGCGGAATCCCCGGGGAGCTGTTTTTT.